Presented here are 7 T cell receptor beta chains from one specimen sequenced in a study of CD8+CD57+ T cells in acquired aplastic anemia. Profiling of TCR beta VDJ combinations and CDR3 sequences used genomic DNA as template. In TCRdb, the reads were re-called with MiXCR into one record per CDR3 protein. The table lists approximately 99,000 distinct CDR3 sequences, around 53% of them singletons. Specimen: sorted CD4+, CD8+, or CD8+CD57+ T cells (not recorded which) from PBMCs. The receptors here all came from a human donor in good health, serving as a control.

This rearrangement joins TRBV29-1 to TRBJ2-7, with 10 bases lining up with TRBD1. In germline, CDR1 is SQVTM, CDR2 ANQGSEA. The CDR3 totals 13 residues. J lost 5 bases, V lost 7 bases, and 8 bases had no gene match. The chain's CDR3 is CSASGTGVHEQYF. The CDR3 DNA sequence: TGCAGCGCAAGCGGGACAGGGGTCCACGAGCAGTACTTC.

This clonotype was counted many times. This chain connects TRBV19 to TRBJ1-1; TRBD1 might be the D (5 bases). The CDR3 contains 14 residues. Deletions cut 4 bases from V and 4 bases from J, with 13 bases between. Germline V lookup: CDR1 LNHDA, CDR2 SQIVND (reference sequence). The CDR3 coding sequence is TGTGCCAGTAGTAACCAGAGGGGTGGCACTGAAGCTTTCTTT. This encodes CASSNQRGGTEAFF.

This chain joins TRBV29-1 and TRBJ2-5; 12 nucleotides agree with TRBD2. V lost 2 bases, J lost 4 bases, and 5 bases stayed unmatched. The CDR3 is 15 amino acids. Looked up from germline, CDR1 is SQVTM and CDR2 is ANQGSEA. CDR3 nucleotide sequence: TGCAGCGTTGAATCGCTAGCGGGAGGGAGAGAGACCCAGTACTTC. It encodes CSVESLAGGRETQYF.

Many counts were recorded for this clonotype. The chain recombines TRBV5-5 with TRBJ1-5; unclear D gene. Germline CDR1 is SGHKS and CDR2 is YYEKEE (reference sequence). This CDR3 comprises 15 residues. V dropped 1 base and J dropped 0 bases, with 8 bases sitting between them. CDR3 protein: CASSLSANSNQPQHF. The CDR3 DNA follows: TGTGCCAGCAGCTTGTCCGCCAATAGCAATCAGCCCCAGCATTTT.

The chain joins TRBV24-1 to TRBJ2-5; 7 nucleotides match TRBD2. The CDR3 totals 16 residues. Germline CDR1 and CDR2: KGHDR and SFDVKD. The ends lost 1 base at V and 4 bases at J; junction bases unmatched: 8. The CDR3 reads CATSDFGGGRIETQYF. For the CDR3, the DNA is TGTGCCACCAGTGATTTTGGCGGGGGAAGGATAGAGACCCAGTACTTC.

J is TRBJ1-5 and V is TRBV19, with D unresolved. Trimming took 3 bases from V and 0 from J, leaving 12 bases between them. Germline lookup yields CDR1 LNHDA and CDR2 SQIVND (reference sequence). The CDR3 consists of 16 residues. The CDR3 bases are TGTGCCAGTAGTATGGCAGGCCTATATAGCAATCAGCCCCAGCATTTT. This encodes CASSMAGLYSNQPQHF.

In regard to this clonotype: This may be a read error, as it is one base from a much larger clone. V usage is TRBV5-6 and J usage is TRBJ1-2; D perhaps matches TRBD1 (5 bases). V was trimmed by 5 bases and J by 7 bases, leaving 18 bases between them. The CDR3 runs to 14 residues. Germline CDR1 and CDR2: SGHDT and YYEEEE. The CDR3 sequence: CASSFTGQSIGYTF. The CDR3 DNA sequence: TGTGCCAGCAGTTTTACAGGCCAATCCATTGGCTACACCTTC.